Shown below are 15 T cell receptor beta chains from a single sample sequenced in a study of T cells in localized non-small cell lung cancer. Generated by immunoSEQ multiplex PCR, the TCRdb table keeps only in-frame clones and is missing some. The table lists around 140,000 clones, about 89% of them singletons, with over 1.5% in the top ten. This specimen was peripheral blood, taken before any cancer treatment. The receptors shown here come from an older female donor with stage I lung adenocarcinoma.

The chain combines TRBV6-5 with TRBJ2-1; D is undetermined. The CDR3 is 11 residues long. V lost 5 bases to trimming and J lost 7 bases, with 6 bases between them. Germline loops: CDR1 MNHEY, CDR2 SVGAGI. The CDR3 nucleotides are TGTGCCAGCAGTCAGTTTAATGAGCAGTTCTTC. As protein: CASSQFNEQFF.

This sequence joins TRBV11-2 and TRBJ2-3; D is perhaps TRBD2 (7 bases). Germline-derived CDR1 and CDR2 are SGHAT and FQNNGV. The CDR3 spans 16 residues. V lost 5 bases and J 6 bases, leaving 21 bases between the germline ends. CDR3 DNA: TGTGCCAGCAGCGCCGGGGACTACCCGAGGGGGGATACGCAGTATTTT. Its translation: CASSAGDYPRGDTQYF.

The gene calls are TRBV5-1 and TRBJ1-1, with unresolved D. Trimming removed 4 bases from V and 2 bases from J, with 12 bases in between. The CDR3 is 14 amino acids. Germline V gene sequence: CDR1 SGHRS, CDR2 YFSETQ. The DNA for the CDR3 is TGCGCCAGCAGCCGCCCCGGCGGAAACACTGAAGCTTTCTTT. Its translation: CASSRPGGNTEAFF.

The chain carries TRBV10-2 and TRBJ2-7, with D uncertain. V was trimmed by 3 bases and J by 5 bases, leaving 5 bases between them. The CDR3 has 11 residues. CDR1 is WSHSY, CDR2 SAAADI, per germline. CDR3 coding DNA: TGCGCCAGCAGTGAATACGACGAGCAGTACTTC. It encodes CASSEYDEQYF.

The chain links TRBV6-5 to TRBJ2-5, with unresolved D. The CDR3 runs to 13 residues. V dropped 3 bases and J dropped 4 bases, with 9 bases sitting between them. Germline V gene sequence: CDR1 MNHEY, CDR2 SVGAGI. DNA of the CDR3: TGTGCCAGCAGTTATACGCCGACAGAGACCCAGTACTTC. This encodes CASSYTPTETQYF.

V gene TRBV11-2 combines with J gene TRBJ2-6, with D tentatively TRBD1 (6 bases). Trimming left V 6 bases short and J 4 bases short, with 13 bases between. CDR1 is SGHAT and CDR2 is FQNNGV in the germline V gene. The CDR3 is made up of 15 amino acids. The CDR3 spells CASRVTGTGANVLTF. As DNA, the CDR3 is TGTGCCAGCAGAGTTACAGGGACCGGGGCCAACGTCCTGACTTTC.

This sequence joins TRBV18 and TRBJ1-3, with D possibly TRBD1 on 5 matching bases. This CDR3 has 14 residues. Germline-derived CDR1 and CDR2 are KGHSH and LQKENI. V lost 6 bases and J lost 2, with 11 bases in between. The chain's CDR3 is CASSIQVTGNTIYF. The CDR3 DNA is TGTGCCAGCTCCATACAGGTTACTGGAAACACCATATATTTT.

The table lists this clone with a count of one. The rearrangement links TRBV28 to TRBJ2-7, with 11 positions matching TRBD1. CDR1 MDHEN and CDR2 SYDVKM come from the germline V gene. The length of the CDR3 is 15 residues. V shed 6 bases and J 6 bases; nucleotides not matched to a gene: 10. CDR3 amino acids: CASSPPGTGGAEQYF. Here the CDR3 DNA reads TGTGCCAGCAGCCCCCCCGGGACAGGGGGGGCCGAGCAGTACTTC.

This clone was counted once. This CDR3 reads CASSLAKEVGLSRGETQYF. The CDR3 bases are TGTGCCAGCAGCTTGGCCAAGGAAGTAGGACTTAGCAGGGGGGAGACCCAGTACTTC. This chain uses TRBV5-6 with TRBJ2-5; 7 bases are shared with TRBD1. Germline V gives CDR1 SGHDT, CDR2 YYEEEE. The CDR3 totals 19 residues. The junction had 19 bases not matched to a gene; V was cut back by 0 bases and J by 5 bases.

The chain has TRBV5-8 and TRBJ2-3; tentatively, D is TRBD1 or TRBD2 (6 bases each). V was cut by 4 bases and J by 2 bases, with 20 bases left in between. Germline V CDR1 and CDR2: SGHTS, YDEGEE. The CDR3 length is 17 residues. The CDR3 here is CASSLGTRGGLTDTQYF. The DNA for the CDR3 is TGTGCCAGCAGCCTTGGGACCAGAGGGGGGCTCACAGATACGCAGTATTTT. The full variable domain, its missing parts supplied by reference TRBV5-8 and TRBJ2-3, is EAGVTQSPTHLIKTRGQQATLRCSPISGHTSVYWYQQALGLGLQFLLWYDEGEERNRGNFPPRFSGRQFPNYSSELNVNALELEDSALYLCASSLGTRGGLTDTQYFGPGTRLTVL.

CDR3 residues: CASSLRAPGGEQYF. The CDR3 coding sequence is TGCGCCAGCAGCTTGCGTGCGCCCGGCGGCGAGCAGTACTTC. V usage is TRBV5-1 and J usage is TRBJ2-7, with D unresolved. The V gene lost 1 base and the J gene lost 6 bases, with 14 bases spanning the gap. Germline CDR1 and CDR2: SGHRS and YFSETQ. The CDR3 sequence is 14 residues long.

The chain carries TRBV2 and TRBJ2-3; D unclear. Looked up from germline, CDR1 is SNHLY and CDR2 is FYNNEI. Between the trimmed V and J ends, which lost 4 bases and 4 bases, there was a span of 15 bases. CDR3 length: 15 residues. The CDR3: CASSGSPIASDTQYF. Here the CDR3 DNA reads TGTGCCAGCAGTGGGTCCCCCATAGCTTCAGATACGCAGTATTTT.

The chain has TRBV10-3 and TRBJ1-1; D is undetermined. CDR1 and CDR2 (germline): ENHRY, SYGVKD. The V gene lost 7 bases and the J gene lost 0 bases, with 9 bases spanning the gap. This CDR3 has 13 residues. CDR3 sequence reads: CAINPGVNTEAFF. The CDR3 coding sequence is TGTGCCATCAACCCCGGGGTGAACACTGAAGCTTTCTTT.

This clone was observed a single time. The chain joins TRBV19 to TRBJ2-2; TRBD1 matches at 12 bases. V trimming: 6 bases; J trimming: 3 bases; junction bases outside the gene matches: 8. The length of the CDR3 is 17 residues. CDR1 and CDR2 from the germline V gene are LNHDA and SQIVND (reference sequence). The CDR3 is CASSRLGTGGDTGELFF. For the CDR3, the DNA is TGTGCCAGTAGCCGACTCGGGACAGGGGGCGACACCGGGGAGCTGTTTTTT.

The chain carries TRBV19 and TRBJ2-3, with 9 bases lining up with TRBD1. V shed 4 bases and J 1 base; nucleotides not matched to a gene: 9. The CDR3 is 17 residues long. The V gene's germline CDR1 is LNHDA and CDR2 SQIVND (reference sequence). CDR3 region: CASSSVQGALGTDTQYF. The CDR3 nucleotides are TGTGCCAGTAGTAGCGTACAGGGGGCGCTGGGCACAGATACGCAGTATTTT.